These 25 T cell receptor beta chains were all obtained from the same sample, sequenced in a study of blood T cell repertoires in COVID-19. Here immunoSEQ multiplex PCR was the method, and the copy in TCRdb shows in-frame clones only, minus some. The table shows over 55,000 clones, with over 80% occurring only once. The material sequenced was peripheral blood. The receptors derive from a woman over 75 with acute or convalescent COVID-19.

This sequence joins TRBV10-3 and TRBJ2-7; D perhaps matches TRBD2 (7 bases). The CDR3 has 12 residues. Germline V gene data show CDR1 as ENHRY and CDR2 as SYGVKD. The V gene lost 11 bases and the J gene lost 2 bases, with 13 bases spanning the gap. The CDR3 loop reads CASGEGTYEQYF. In DNA form, the CDR3 reads TGTGCCTCAGGGGAGGGAACCTACGAGCAGTACTTC.

This clone is a singleton in its sample. CDR3 loop: CASSSDRAGAFF. CDR3 in DNA: TGTGCCAGCTCATCTGACAGGGCGGGAGCTTTCTTT. The chain recombines TRBV18 with TRBJ1-1; 7 nucleotides agree with TRBD1. The trim removed 5 bases at V and 10 bases at J, leaving 7 bases unmatched. CDR3 length: 12 residues. In germline, CDR1 is KGHSH, CDR2 LQKENI.

This chain joins TRBV6-2 or TRBV6-3 and TRBJ2-5; 14 bases fit TRBD2. Germline V gene lookup returns CDR1 MNHEY and CDR2 SVGEGT. The CDR3 loop spans 17 amino acids. The junction had 5 bases not matched to a gene; V was cut back by 2 bases and J by 3 bases. The CDR3 region is CASSYTPGLAGEETQYF. CDR3 nucleotides: TGTGCCAGCAGTTACACTCCGGGACTAGCGGGAGAAGAGACCCAGTACTTC.

The J gene is TRBJ1-4, the V gene TRBV5-1; D is possibly TRBD1 (5 bases). The CDR3 sequence is 14 residues long. The ends were cut back, 3 bases at V and 8 bases at J, with 14 bases in the middle. CDR1 SGHRS and CDR2 YFSETQ come from the germline V gene. The CDR3 sequence: CASSSLRVGEKLFF. CDR3 bases: TGCGCCAGCAGCTCCCTCAGGGTGGGGGAAAAACTGTTTTTT. Together with reference TRBV5-1 and TRBJ1-4, the CDR3 gives the full variable domain: KAGVTQTPRYLIKTRGQQVTLSCSPISGHRSVSWYQQTPGQGLQFLFEYFSETQRNKGNFPGRFSGRQFSNSRSEMNVSTLELGDSALYLCASSSLRVGEKLFFGSGTQLSVL.

The table lists this clone with a count of one. CDR3 DNA: TGTGCCAGCAGCTTTTATGGCCGCGAGCTGTTTTTT. Its protein is CASSFYGRELFF. The chain recombines TRBV13 with TRBJ2-2; D uncertain. Per the germline V gene, CDR1 is PRHDT and CDR2 is FYEKMQ (reference sequence). The V gene lost 3 bases and the J gene lost 11 bases, with 10 bases spanning the gap. CDR3 length: 12 amino acids.

The J gene is TRBJ2-3, the V gene TRBV5-1; D unclear. The CDR3 is made up of 13 amino acids. The ends were cut back, 1 base at V and 7 bases at J, with 10 bases in the middle. Germline assignment: CDR1 SGHRS and CDR2 YFSETQ. The CDR3 loop reads CASSLNTANTQYF. In DNA, the CDR3 is TGCGCCAGCAGCTTGAATACAGCAAATACGCAGTATTTT.

The V gene is TRBV9, the J gene TRBJ2-5; 8 nucleotides align to TRBD1. Germline V gives CDR1 SGDLS, CDR2 YYNGEE. V shed 4 bases and J 2 bases; nucleotides not matched to a gene: 13. This CDR3 is built from 17 residues. Here the CDR3 reads CASSSGQGQGRQETQYF. DNA of the CDR3: TGTGCCAGCAGCTCAGGACAGGGCCAAGGGAGGCAAGAGACCCAGTACTTC. The entire variable domain, with the rest obtained from reference TRBV9 and TRBJ2-5, is as follows: DSGVTQTPKHLITATGQRVTLRCSPRSGDLSVYWYQQSLDQGLQFLIQYYNGEERAKGNILERFSAQQFPDLHSELNLSSLELGDSALYFCASSSGQGQGRQETQYFGPGTRLLVL.

The rearrangement joins TRBV9 to TRBJ2-1; D ambiguous. The CDR3 consists of 14 residues. Germline lookup yields CDR1 SGDLS and CDR2 YYNGEE. Deletions cut 3 bases from V and 1 base from J, with 8 bases between. The CDR3: CASSGTDSYNEQFF. CDR3 bases: TGTGCCAGCAGCGGAACAGATTCCTACAATGAGCAGTTCTTC.

The gene calls are TRBV19 and TRBJ1-5; D may be TRBD1 (6 bases). The CDR3 has 15 amino acids. V was clipped by 6 bases and J by 6 bases, with 18 bases between them. The germline gives CDR1 LNHDA, CDR2 SQIVND (reference sequence). The CDR3 reads CASRGGRGSGQPQHF. The CDR3 DNA sequence: TGTGCCAGTAGAGGGGGTAGGGGGAGCGGTCAGCCCCAGCATTTT. The full variable domain, rest sourced from reference TRBV19 and TRBJ1-5, is DGGITQSPKYLFRKEGQNVTLSCEQNLNHDAMYWYRQDPGQGLRLIYYSQIVNDFQKGDIAEGYSVSREKKESFPLTVTSAQKNPTAFYLCASRGGRGSGQPQHFGDGTRLSIL.

This sequence joins TRBV10-2 and TRBJ2-5; 9 bases are a match to TRBD2. The J segment lost 1 base and the V segment lost 3 bases, leaving 3 bases of the junction unmatched. The CDR3 is 15 residues long. From germline, CDR1 is WSHSY and CDR2 SAAADI. Here the CDR3 DNA reads TGCGCCAGCAGTGAAAGCGGGAGGCCCCAAGAGACCCAGTACTTC. Amino acids: CASSESGRPQETQYF.

The rearrangement uses TRBV2 and TRBJ1-4; TRBD1 agrees at 7 bases. CDR1 and CDR2 from the germline V gene are SNHLY and FYNNEI. V lost 9 bases to trimming and J lost 7 bases; unmatched junction nucleotides: 8. The length of the CDR3 is 13 residues. CDR3 protein: CASNRGLGEKLFF. The CDR3 DNA follows: TGTGCCAGTAATAGGGGGCTCGGTGAAAAACTGTTTTTT.

This sequence joins TRBV5-1 and TRBJ1-3; maybe TRBD1 (5 bases). The CDR3 covers 17 residues. Between the trimmed V and J ends, which lost 4 bases and 6 bases, there was a span of 23 bases. CDR1 and CDR2 (germline): SGHRS, YFSETQ. The CDR3 sequence is CASSTGGAGLLKNTIYF. The CDR3 nucleotides read TGCGCCAGCAGCACCGGCGGGGCAGGGCTTTTGAAAAACACCATATATTTT.

The gene calls are TRBV2 and TRBJ1-6; 9 bases are shared with TRBD1. Germline CDR1 and CDR2: SNHLY and FYNNEI. This CDR3 contains 15 residues. The V and J ends lost 7 bases and 6 bases, in that order; junction bases with no gene match: 7. The CDR3 region is CASMDRGRSNSPLHF. CDR3 DNA: TGTGCCAGCATGGACAGGGGACGAAGTAATTCACCCCTCCACTTT. The full variable domain, its missing parts supplied by reference TRBV2 and TRBJ1-6, is EPEVTQTPSHQVTQMGQEVILRCVPISNHLYFYWYRQILGQKVEFLVSFYNNEISEKSEIFDDQFSVERPDGSNFTLKIRSTKLEDSAMYFCASMDRGRSNSPLHFGNGTRLTVT.

The table lists this clone with a few counts. This chain's CDR3 is CASSLRGQGREQYF. In DNA form, the CDR3 reads TGCGCCAGCAGCTTAAGGGGACAGGGTCGCGAGCAGTACTTC. This sequence joins TRBV5-1 and TRBJ2-7, with 9 bases that match TRBD1. V lost 2 bases and J lost 6; bases outside the gene matches: 6. This CDR3 spans 14 amino acids. Germline CDR1 is SGHRS and CDR2 is YFSETQ.

This chain links TRBV6-5 with TRBJ1-2, with D maybe TRBD1 (5 bases). This CDR3 has 15 amino acids. Germline CDR1 reads MNHEY; CDR2 reads SVGAGI. V lost 6 bases and J 8 bases, leaving 22 bases between the germline ends. CDR3 DNA: TGTGCCAGCAGCCGCTCAGGGAGGTCCACGGGGGGCTACACCTTC. Its translation: CASSRSGRSTGGYTF.

This clone was counted a single time. The chain couples TRBV23-1 to TRBJ2-7, with D tentatively TRBD1 (6 bases). TRBV23-1 is an ORF, and what it does is uncertain. This CDR3 spans 12 amino acids. V lost 9 bases, J lost 2 bases, and 11 bases lay in between. This chain's CDR3 is CARKGVAYEQYF. The CDR3 nucleotides read TGCGCCAGGAAGGGGGTGGCCTACGAGCAGTACTTC.

This clone has more than one count but fewer than ten. The chain links TRBV7-2 to TRBJ1-5; D unresolved. Germline CDR1 and CDR2: SGHTA and FQGNSA. CDR3 length equals 13 residues. Trimming removed 3 bases at V and 0 bases at J, with 3 bases between. This CDR3 reads CASSLSSNQPQHF. CDR3 nucleotide sequence: TGTGCCAGCAGCTTGAGTAGCAATCAGCCCCAGCATTTT.

The J gene is TRBJ1-1, the V gene TRBV6-6; 10 bases are a match to TRBD1. CDR1 MNHNY and CDR2 SVGAGI come from the germline V gene (reference sequence). CDR3 length: 14 residues. The J segment lost 5 bases and the V segment lost 6 bases, leaving 6 bases of the junction unmatched. The CDR3 here is CASSGDRGRTEAFF. The CDR3, as DNA: TGTGCCAGCAGCGGAGACAGGGGGCGAACTGAAGCTTTCTTT.

This clone was seen a handful of times. The chain is built from TRBV6-2 or TRBV6-3 and TRBJ1-2; no clear D gene. Germline CDR1 and CDR2: MNHEY and SVGEGT. The CDR3 is 15 amino acids. The V gene lost 0 bases and the J gene lost 8 bases, with 16 bases spanning the gap. The CDR3, as DNA: TGTGCCAGCAGTTACTCGAGGTCGGCCTTATTCGGCTACACCTTC. Encoded protein: CASSYSRSALFGYTF.

The rearrangement uses TRBV15 and TRBJ2-1, with 10 bases fitting TRBD1. Trimming took 5 bases from V and 6 from J; bases not matched to a gene: 7. Germline V lookup: CDR1 LNHNV, CDR2 YYDKDF (reference sequence). This CDR3 is built from 15 residues. CDR3 in amino acids: CATSLGGQGSNEQFF. In DNA, the CDR3 is TGTGCCACCAGCTTGGGGGGACAGGGGTCCAATGAGCAGTTCTTC.

The chain combines TRBV9 with TRBJ2-2, with 9 bases lining up with TRBD2. CDR3 length: 16 amino acids. CDR1 SGDLS and CDR2 YYNGEE come from the germline V gene. V trimming: 3 bases; J trimming: 6 bases; junction bases outside the gene matches: 9. CDR3 nucleotides: TGTGCCAGCAGCGGAAAGCGGGAGGTAGGACCCGGGGAGCTGTTTTTT. As protein: CASSGKREVGPGELFF.

This clone has only a few counts. The chain uses TRBV7-6 and TRBJ1-1; D may be TRBD1 (6 bases). The ends were cut back, 5 bases at V and 3 bases at J, with 13 bases in the middle. The germline V gene encodes CDR1 SGHVS and CDR2 FNYEAQ. The CDR3 covers 14 residues. The CDR3 spells CASSLSQGYTEAFF. As DNA, the CDR3 is TGTGCCAGCAGCCTGTCACAGGGATACACTGAAGCTTTCTTT.

This chain uses TRBV7-9 with TRBJ1-4; D possibly corresponds to TRBD1 (5 bases). Trimming took 11 bases from V and 2 from J, leaving 9 bases between them. The germline gives CDR1 SEHNR, CDR2 FQNEAQ (reference sequence). CDR3 length: 12 amino acids. The CDR3 sequence is CAGGLTNEKLFF. The CDR3 DNA reads as TGTGCCGGGGGGTTGACTAATGAAAAACTGTTTTTT. Full variable domain (remainder filled in from reference TRBV7-9 and TRBJ1-4): DTGVSQNPRHKITKRGQNVTFRCDPISEHNRLYWYRQTLGQGPEFLTYFQNEAQLEKSRLLSDRFSAERPKGSFSTLEIQRTEQGDSAMYLCAGGLTNEKLFFGSGTQLSVL.

The rearrangement links TRBV6-2 or TRBV6-3 to TRBJ2-4; TRBD1 agrees at 11 bases. Trimming removed 2 bases from V and 0 bases from J; junction bases left unmatched: 15. Germline V gene data show CDR1 as MNHEY and CDR2 as SVGEGT. The CDR3 loop spans 21 amino acids. Here the CDR3 DNA reads TGTGCCAGCAGTTACCCGTTTTACCGGGACAGGGGGATACGAGCCAAAAACATTCAGTACTTC. Its translation: CASSYPFYRDRGIRAKNIQYF.

The rearrangement links TRBV5-4 to TRBJ2-3, with D unresolved. The V end lost 2 bases, the J end lost 2 bases, and 3 bases lay between the germline ends. The CDR3 loop spans 12 amino acids. CDR1 is SGHNT, CDR2 YYREEE, per germline (reference sequence). CDR3 nucleotide sequence: TGTGCCAGCAGCTTTCTCACAGATACGCAGTATTTT. Its translation: CASSFLTDTQYF.